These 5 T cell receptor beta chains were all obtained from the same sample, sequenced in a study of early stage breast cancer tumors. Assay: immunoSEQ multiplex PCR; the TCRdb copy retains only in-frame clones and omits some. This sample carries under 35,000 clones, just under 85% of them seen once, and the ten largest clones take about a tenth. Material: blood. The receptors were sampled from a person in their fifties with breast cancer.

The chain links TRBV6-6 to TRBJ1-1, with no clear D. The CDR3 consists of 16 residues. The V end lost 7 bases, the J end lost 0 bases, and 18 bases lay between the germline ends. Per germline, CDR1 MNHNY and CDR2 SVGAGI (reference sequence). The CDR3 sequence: CASTLQQGVLNTEAFF. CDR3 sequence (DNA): TGTGCCAGCACGTTACAGCAAGGAGTGCTGAACACTGAAGCTTTCTTT.

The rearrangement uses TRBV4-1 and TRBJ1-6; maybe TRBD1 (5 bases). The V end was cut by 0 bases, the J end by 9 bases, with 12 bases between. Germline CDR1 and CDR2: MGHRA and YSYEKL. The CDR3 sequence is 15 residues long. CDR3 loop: CASSQDDPQGSPLHF. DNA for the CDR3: TGCGCCAGCAGCCAAGATGATCCCCAGGGTTCACCCCTCCACTTT.

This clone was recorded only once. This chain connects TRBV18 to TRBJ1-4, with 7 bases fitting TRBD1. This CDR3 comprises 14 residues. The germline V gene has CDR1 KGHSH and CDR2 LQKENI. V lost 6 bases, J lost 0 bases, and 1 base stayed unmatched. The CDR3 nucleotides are TGTGCCAGCTCCACAGGGGCAACTAATGAAAAACTGTTTTTT. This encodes CASSTGATNEKLFF.

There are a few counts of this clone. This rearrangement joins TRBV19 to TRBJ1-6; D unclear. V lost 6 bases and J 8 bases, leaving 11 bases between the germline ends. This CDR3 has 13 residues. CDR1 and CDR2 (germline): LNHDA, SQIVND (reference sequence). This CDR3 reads CASSPDWDSPLHF. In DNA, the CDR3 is TGTGCCAGTAGCCCTGACTGGGATTCACCCCTCCACTTT.

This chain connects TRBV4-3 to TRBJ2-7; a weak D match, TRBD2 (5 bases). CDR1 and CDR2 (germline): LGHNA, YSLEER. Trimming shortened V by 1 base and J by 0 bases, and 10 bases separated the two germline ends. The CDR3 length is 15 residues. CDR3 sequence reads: CASSQGGLPSYEQYF. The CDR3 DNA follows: TGCGCCAGCAGCCAAGGAGGGTTACCCTCCTACGAGCAGTACTTC.